This is a list of T cell receptor beta chains from one sample in a study of Graves' ophthalmopathy and Graves' hyperthyroidism. MiXCR, run by TCRdb on the multiplex PCR reads, gives a single entry per CDR3 protein. This table holds about 620,000 distinct CDR3 sequences, 22% found once. Source material: peripheral blood. These receptors all stem from a woman in her late teens or twenties with stable Graves' hyperthyroidism. Some clones in this sample may be carry-over from other donors' samples. The CDR3 runs from the conserved cysteine through the conserved F or W. A D gene is named only where the DNA matches it firmly. Expanded clones are given a class, and other clones once, few, many or no size at all.

size	V	D	J	CDR3	DNA
.	TRBV20-1	.	TRBJ1-5	CSARVDRSNQPQHF	TGCAGTGCTAGAGTGGACCGTAGCAATCAGCCCCAGCATTTT
many	TRBV6-1	.	TRBJ1-1	CASSLRQVTEAFF	TGTGCCAGCAGTCTCCGACAGGTGACTGAAGCTTTCTTT
many	TRBV28	.	TRBJ2-5	CASRNTGETQYF	TGTGCCAGCAGGAACACAGGGGAGACCCAGTACTTC
.	TRBV28	TRBD1	TRBJ1-2	CASSDPGQGPVIGYTF	TGTGCCAGCAGTGATCCGGGACAGGGCCCGGTGATTGGCTACACCTTC
many	TRBV2	.	TRBJ1-5	CASSSGTEQPQHF	TGTGCCAGCAGTTCCGGGACGGAGCAGCCCCAGCATTTT
.	TRBV5-5	.	TRBJ2-4	CASSLVRESLAKNVQYF	TGTGCCAGCAGCTTGGTCAGGGAATCCTTAGCCAAAAACGTTCAGTACTTC
many	TRBV11-2	.	TRBJ2-2	CASSLDRVGNTGELFF	TGTGCCAGCAGCTTAGACAGGGTCGGGAACACCGGGGAGCTGTTTTTT
.	TRBV19	.	TRBJ1-5	CASSIGGTGEGPQHF	TGTGCCAGTAGTATAGGGGGGACCGGGGAAGGGCCCCAGCATTTT
many	TRBV7-2	TRBD2	TRBJ2-5	CASSLGGLRTQYF	TGTGCCAGCAGCCTGGGGGGGTTAAGGACCCAGTACTTC
.	TRBV30	.	TRBJ2-5	CAWSATAQETQYF	TGTGCCTGGAGTGCCACAGCTCAAGAGACCCAGTACTTC
many	TRBV6-5	.	TRBJ1-1	CASSYGSHRVNTEAFF	TGTGCCAGCAGTTACGGATCGCATCGAGTGAACACTGAAGCTTTCTTT
many	TRBV12-5	TRBD2	TRBJ2-4	CASVPSGGANIQYF	TGTGCTAGTGTTCCCAGCGGGGGGGCGAACATTCAGTACTTC
many	TRBV11-2	.	TRBJ1-2	CASSQEWGGYGYTF	TGTGCCAGCAGCCAGGAATGGGGCGGCTATGGCTACACCTTC
.	TRBV20-1	.	TRBJ2-2	CSASQGAVTGELFF	TGCAGTGCTAGTCAAGGGGCCGTCACCGGGGAGCTGTTTTTT
few	TRBV28	.	TRBJ2-5	CASSLPTQETQYF	TGTGCCAGCAGTTTGCCAACTCAAGAGACCCAGTACTTC
.	TRBV12-3/TRBV12-4	.	TRBJ2-7	CASSLNFGVSEQYF	TGTGCCAGCAGTTTGAATTTTGGGGTGAGCGAGCAGTACTTC
.	TRBV29-1	.	TRBJ2-2	CSVHPPGGNTGELFF	TGCAGCGTCCACCCCCCCGGCGGGAACACCGGGGAGCTGTTTTTT
many	TRBV15	.	TRBJ1-5	CATSRGGGINQPQHF	TGTGCCACCAGCAGAGGGGGGGGGATCAATCAGCCCCAGCATTTT
.	TRBV20-1	.	TRBJ2-7	CSARPWRGDTYEQYF	TGCAGTGCTAGACCTTGGAGGGGCGATACCTACGAGCAGTACTTC
many	TRBV6-6	TRBD1	TRBJ1-1	CASSVESSGRGQRRNTEAFF	TGTGCCAGCAGTGTTGAGAGTAGTGGGAGGGGGCAACGTAGAAACACTGAAGCTTTCTTT
few	TRBV5-1	.	TRBJ1-1	CASSSETAASEAFF	TGCGCCAGCAGCTCCGAGACAGCAGCATCGGAAGCTTTCTTT
few	TRBV29-1	TRBD1	TRBJ1-2	CSVEDLQGAKRGYTF	TGCAGCGTTGAAGATCTTCAGGGGGCAAAACGAGGCTACACCTTC
many	TRBV2	TRBD1	TRBJ1-5	CASRPLTGGKQPQHF	TGTGCCAGCAGGCCACTGACAGGGGGTAAACAGCCCCAGCATTTT
many	TRBV6-1	.	TRBJ2-7	CASSPDGANYEQYF	TGTGCCAGCAGTCCTGACGGTGCCAACTACGAGCAGTACTTC
.	TRBV12-3/TRBV12-4	TRBD2	TRBJ2-7	CASSWGAGSSYEQYF	TGTGCCAGCAGCTGGGGAGCGGGGAGCTCCTACGAGCAGTACTTC
few	TRBV6-1	.	TRBJ1-2	CASSPQGGQYGYTF	TGTGCCAGCAGTCCCCAGGGTGGACAGTATGGCTACACCTTC
few	TRBV3-1	.	TRBJ1-6	CASSQDSGSNSPLHF	TGTGCCAGCAGCCAAGATTCAGGGAGCAATTCACCCCTCCACTTT
many	TRBV12-3/TRBV12-4	TRBD2	TRBJ2-7	CASSLGPPGGDEQYF	TGTGCCAGCAGTTTGGGGCCGCCGGGGGGAGATGAGCAGTACTTC
.	TRBV18	.	TRBJ2-7	CASSPETYEQYF	TGTGCCAGCTCACCTGAGACCTACGAGCAGTACTTC
.	TRBV20-1	.	TRBJ1-5	CSARKGNQPQHF	TGCAGTGCTAGAAAGGGGAATCAGCCCCAGCATTTT
many	TRBV6-1	.	TRBJ2-7	CASREAGRSDEQYF	TGTGCCAGCAGGGAGGCAGGGAGATCGGACGAGCAGTACTTC
many	TRBV19	.	TRBJ1-5	CASSSPGRTHSNQPQHF	TGTGCCAGTAGTTCCCCGGGACGGACACATAGCAATCAGCCCCAGCATTTT
.	TRBV30	.	TRBJ2-5	CAWSVWNEETQYF	TGTGCCTGGAGTGTCTGGAACGAAGAGACCCAGTACTTC
few	TRBV6-2/TRBV6-3	TRBD2	TRBJ2-3	CASSYPTRLAGVQDTQYF	TGTGCCAGCAGTTATCCTACAAGACTAGCGGGAGTTCAAGATACGCAGTATTTT
.	TRBV20-1	.	TRBJ1-2	CSTWTSNYGYTF	TGCAGTACTTGGACCTCTAACTATGGCTACACCTTC
many	TRBV11-3	.	TRBJ1-1	CASSSGTKTEAFF	TGTGCCAGCAGCTCCGGGACAAAGACCGAAGCTTTCTTT
.	TRBV19	.	TRBJ1-5	CASSLNGGGQPQHF	TGTGCCAGTAGTTTAAATGGGGGCGGTCAGCCCCAGCATTTT
few	TRBV5-1	.	TRBJ1-3	CASSPSPLGGTGNTIYF	TGCGCCAGCAGCCCGTCCCCCTTGGGGGGTACGGGAAACACCATATATTTT
many	TRBV6-5	.	TRBJ1-1	CASSRAARGAEAFF	TGTGCCAGCAGTAGGGCGGCGAGAGGCGCTGAAGCTTTCTTT
few	TRBV9	.	TRBJ2-7	CASSLGHLTYEQYF	TGTGCCAGCAGTCTGGGACACCTGACCTACGAGCAGTACTTC
.	TRBV6-5	TRBD2	TRBJ2-5	CASSYSTSGRVKTQYF	TGTGCCAGCAGTTACTCGACTAGCGGGAGAGTGAAGACCCAGTACTTC
many	TRBV6-5	.	TRBJ1-3	CASSYRENGNTIYF	TGTGCCAGCAGTTACAGGGAGAATGGAAACACCATATATTTT
many	TRBV7-2	.	TRBJ2-7	CASSQGGSGEQYF	TGTGCCAGCAGCCAGGGTGGGAGCGGTGAGCAGTACTTC
many	TRBV6-5	TRBD1	TRBJ1-2	CASSRDREDGYTF	TGTGCCAGCAGTCGGGACAGGGAAGATGGCTACACCTTC